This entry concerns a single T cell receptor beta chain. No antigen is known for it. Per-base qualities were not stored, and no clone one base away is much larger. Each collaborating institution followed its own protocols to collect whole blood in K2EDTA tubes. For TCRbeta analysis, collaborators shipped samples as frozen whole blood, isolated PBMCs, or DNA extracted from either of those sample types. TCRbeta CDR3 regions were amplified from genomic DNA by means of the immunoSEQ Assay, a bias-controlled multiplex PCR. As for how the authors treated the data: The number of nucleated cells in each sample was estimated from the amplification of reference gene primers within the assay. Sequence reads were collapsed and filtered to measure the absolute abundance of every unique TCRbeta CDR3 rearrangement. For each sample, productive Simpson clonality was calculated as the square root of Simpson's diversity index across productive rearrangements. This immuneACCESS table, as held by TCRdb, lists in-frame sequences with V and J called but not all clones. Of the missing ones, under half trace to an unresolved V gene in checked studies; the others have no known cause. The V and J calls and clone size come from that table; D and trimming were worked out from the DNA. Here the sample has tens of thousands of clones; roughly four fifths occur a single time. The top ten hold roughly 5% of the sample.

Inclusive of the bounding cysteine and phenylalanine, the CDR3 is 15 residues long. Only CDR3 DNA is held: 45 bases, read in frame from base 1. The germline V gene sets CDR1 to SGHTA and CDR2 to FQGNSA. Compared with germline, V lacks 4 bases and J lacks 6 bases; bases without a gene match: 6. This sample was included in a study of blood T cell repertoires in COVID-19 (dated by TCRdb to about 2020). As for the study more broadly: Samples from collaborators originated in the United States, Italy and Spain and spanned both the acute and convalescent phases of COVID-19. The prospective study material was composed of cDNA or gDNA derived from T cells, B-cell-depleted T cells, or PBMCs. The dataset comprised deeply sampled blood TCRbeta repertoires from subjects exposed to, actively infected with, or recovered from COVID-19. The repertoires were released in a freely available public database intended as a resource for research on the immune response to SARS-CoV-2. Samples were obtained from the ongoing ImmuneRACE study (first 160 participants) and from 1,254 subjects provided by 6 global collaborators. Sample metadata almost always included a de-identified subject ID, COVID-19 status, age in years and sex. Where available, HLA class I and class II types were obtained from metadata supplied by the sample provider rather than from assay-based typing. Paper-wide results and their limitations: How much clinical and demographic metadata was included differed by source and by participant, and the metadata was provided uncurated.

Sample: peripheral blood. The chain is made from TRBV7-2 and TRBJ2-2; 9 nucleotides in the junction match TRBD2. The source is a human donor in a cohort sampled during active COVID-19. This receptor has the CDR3 CASSSMRGGSGELFF. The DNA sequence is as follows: TGTGCCAGCAGCTCTATGCGGGGGGGCTCCGGGGAGCTGTTTTTT.